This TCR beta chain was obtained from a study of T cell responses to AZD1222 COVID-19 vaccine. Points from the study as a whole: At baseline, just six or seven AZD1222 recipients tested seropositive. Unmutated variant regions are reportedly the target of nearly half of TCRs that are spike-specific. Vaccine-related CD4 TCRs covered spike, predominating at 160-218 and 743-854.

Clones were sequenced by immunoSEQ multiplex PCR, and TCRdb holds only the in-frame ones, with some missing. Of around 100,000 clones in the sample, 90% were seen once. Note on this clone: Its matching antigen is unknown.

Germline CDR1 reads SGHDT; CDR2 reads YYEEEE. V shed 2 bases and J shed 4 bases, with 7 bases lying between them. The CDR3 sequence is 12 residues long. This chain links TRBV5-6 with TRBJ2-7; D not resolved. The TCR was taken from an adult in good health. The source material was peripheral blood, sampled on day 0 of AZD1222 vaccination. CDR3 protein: CASSFALYEQYF. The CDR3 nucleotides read TGTGCCAGCAGCTTTGCATTGTACGAGCAGTACTTC.